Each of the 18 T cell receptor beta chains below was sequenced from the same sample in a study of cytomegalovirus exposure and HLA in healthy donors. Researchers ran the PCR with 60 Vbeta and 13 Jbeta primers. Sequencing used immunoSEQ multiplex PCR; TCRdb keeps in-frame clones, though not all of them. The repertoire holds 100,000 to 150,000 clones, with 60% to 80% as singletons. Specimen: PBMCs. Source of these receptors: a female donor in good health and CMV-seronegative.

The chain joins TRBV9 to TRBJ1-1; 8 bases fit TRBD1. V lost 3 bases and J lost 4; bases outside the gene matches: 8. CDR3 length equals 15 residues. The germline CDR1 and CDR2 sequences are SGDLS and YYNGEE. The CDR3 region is CASSADRGGGTEAFF. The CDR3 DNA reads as TGTGCCAGCAGCGCAGACAGGGGCGGAGGCACTGAAGCTTTCTTT.

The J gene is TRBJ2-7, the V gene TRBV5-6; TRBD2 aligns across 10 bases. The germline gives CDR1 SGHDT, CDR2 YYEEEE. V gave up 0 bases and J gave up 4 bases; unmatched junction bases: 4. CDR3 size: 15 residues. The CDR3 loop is CASSLGLGLAYEQYF. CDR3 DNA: TGTGCCAGCAGCTTGGGTCTGGGACTAGCGTACGAGCAGTACTTC.

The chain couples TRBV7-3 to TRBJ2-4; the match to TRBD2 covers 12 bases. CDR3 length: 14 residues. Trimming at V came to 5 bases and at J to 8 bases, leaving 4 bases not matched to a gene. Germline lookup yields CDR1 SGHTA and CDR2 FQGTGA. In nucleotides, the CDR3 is TGTGCCAGCAGCGCGACTAGCGGGAGCGACATTCAGTACTTC. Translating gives CASSATSGSDIQYF.

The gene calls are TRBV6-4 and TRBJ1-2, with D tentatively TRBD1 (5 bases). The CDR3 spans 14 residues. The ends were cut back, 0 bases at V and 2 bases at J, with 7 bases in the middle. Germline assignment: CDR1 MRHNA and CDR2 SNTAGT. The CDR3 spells CASSDSTENYGYTF. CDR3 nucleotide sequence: TGTGCCAGCAGTGACTCGACAGAAAACTATGGCTACACCTTC.

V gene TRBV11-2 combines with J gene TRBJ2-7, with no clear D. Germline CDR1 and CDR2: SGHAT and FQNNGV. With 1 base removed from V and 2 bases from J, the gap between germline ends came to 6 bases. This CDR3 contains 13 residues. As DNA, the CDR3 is TGTGCCAGCAGCTTAGCCGTAACCTACGAGCAGTACTTC. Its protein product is CASSLAVTYEQYF.

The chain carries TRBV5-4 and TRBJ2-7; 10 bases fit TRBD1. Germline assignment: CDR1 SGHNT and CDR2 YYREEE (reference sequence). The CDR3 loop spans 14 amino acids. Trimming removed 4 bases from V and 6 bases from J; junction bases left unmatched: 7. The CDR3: CASSLRQGAGEQYF. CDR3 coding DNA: TGTGCCAGCAGCCTCCGACAGGGGGCTGGCGAGCAGTACTTC.

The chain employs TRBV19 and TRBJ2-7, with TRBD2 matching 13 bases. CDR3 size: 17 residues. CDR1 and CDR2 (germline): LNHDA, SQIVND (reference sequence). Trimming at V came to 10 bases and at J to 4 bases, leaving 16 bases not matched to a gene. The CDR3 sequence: CATSFGLAGELPYEQYF. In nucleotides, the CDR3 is TGTGCCACCTCTTTCGGACTAGCGGGAGAATTGCCGTACGAGCAGTACTTC.

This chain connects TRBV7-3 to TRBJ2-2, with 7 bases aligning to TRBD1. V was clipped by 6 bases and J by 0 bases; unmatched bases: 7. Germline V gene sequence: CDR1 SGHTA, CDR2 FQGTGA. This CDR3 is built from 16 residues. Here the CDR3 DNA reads TGTGCCAGCAGTCCTAGGGGGACAGCGAACACCGGGGAGCTGTTTTTT. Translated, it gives CASSPRGTANTGELFF.

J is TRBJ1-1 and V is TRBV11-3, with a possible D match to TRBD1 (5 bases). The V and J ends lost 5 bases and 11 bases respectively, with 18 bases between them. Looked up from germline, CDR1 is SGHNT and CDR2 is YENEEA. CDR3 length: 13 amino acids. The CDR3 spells CASSAYVGGTAFF. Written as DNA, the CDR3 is TGTGCCAGCAGCGCCTATGTGGGGGGAACGGCTTTCTTT.

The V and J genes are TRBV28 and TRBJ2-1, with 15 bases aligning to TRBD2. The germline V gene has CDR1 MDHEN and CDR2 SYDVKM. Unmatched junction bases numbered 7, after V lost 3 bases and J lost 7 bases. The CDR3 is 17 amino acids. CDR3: CASSFGGGTSGRNEQFF. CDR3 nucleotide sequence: TGTGCCAGCAGTTTTGGGGGGGGGACTAGCGGGAGGAATGAGCAGTTCTTC.

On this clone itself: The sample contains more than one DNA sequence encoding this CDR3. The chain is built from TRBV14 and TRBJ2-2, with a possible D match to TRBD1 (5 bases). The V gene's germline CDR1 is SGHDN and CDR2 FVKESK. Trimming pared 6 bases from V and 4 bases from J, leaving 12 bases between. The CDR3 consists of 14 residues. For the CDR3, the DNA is TGTGCCAGCAGACCCTCAGGGTCCACCGGGGAGCTGTTTTTT. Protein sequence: CASRPSGSTGELFF. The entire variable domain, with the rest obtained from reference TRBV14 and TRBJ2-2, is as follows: EAGVTQFPSHSVIEKGQTVTLRCDPISGHDNLYWYRRVMGKEIKFLLHFVKESKQDESGMPNNRFLAERTGGTYSTLKVQPAELEDSGVYFCASRPSGSTGELFFGEGSRLTVL.

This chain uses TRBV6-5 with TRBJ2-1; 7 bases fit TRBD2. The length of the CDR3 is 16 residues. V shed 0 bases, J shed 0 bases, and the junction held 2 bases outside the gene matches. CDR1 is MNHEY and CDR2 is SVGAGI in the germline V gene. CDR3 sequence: CASSYSGGSSYNEQFF. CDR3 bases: TGTGCCAGCAGTTACTCGGGGGGGAGCTCCTACAATGAGCAGTTCTTC.

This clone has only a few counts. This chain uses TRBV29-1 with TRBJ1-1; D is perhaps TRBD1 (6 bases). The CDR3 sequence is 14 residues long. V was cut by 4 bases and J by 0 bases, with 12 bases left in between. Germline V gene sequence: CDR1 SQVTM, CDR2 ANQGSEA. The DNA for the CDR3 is TGCAGCGTTGTACAGGGCTTGGTGAACACTGAAGCTTTCTTT. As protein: CSVVQGLVNTEAFF.

CDR3 in amino acids: CASSDDRVSIQYF. The CDR3 nucleotides read TGTGCCAGCAGTGATGACAGGGTTTCCATTCAGTACTTC. V is TRBV2 and J is TRBJ2-4; TRBD1 agrees at 7 bases. The V segment lost 3 bases and the J segment 9 bases; nucleotides outside the gene matches: 5. From germline, CDR1 is SNHLY and CDR2 FYNNEI. The CDR3 spans 13 residues.

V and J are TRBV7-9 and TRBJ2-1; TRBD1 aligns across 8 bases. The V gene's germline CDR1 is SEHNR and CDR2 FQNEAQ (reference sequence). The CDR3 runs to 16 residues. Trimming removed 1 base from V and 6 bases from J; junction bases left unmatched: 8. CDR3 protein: CASSLVGRGPVNEQFF. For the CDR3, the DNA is TGTGCCAGCAGCTTAGTCGGCAGGGGGCCAGTCAATGAGCAGTTCTTC.

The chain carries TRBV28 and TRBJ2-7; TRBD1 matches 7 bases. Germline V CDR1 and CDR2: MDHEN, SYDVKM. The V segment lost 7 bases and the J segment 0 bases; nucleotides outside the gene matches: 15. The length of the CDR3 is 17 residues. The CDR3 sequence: CASTPGAAGGFSYEQYF. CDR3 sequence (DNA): TGTGCCAGCACCCCCGGGGCGGCAGGGGGTTTCTCCTACGAGCAGTACTTC.

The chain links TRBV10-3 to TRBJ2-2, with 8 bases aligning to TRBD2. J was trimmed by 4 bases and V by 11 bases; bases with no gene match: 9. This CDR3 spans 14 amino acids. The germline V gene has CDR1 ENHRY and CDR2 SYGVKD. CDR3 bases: TGTGCCGCCCAAACCCGGGAGGGCACCGGGGAGCTGTTTTTT. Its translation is CAAQTREGTGELFF.

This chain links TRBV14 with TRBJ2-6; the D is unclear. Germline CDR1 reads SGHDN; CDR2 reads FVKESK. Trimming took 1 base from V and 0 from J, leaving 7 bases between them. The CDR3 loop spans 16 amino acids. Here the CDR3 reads CASSQARSSGANVLTF. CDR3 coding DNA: TGTGCCAGCAGCCAAGCCCGGAGCTCTGGGGCCAACGTCCTGACTTTC.